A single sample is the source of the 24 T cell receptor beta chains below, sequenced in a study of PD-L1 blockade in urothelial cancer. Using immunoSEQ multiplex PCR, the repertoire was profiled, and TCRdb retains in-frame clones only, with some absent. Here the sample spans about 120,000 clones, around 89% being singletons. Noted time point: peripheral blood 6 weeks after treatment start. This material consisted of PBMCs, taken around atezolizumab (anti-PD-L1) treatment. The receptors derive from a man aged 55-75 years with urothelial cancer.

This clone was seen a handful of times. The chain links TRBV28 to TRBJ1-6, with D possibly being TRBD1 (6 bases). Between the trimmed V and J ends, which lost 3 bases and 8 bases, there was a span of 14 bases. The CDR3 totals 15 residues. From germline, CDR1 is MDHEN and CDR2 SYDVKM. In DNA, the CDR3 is TGTGCCAGCAGTTTCCCACAGGGTACGGATTCACCCCTCCACTTT. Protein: CASSFPQGTDSPLHF.

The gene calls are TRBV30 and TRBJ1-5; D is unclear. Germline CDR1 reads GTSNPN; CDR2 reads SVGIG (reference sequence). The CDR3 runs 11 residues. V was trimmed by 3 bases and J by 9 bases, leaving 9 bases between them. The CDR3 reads CAWRLGGPQHF. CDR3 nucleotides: TGTGCCTGGAGATTGGGAGGGCCCCAGCATTTT.

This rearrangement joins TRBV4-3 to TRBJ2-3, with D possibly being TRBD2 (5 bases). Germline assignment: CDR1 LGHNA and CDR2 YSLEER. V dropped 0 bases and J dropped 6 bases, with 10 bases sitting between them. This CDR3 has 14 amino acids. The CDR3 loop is CASSQDWERDTQYF. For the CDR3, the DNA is TGCGCCAGCAGCCAAGACTGGGAGAGGGATACGCAGTATTTT.

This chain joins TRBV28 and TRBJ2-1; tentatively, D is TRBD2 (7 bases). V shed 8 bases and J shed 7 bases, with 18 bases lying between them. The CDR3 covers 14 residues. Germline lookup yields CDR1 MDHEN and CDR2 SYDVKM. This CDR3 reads CASRWGGARNEQFF. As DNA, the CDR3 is TGTGCCAGCCGTTGGGGGGGGGCCCGGAATGAGCAGTTCTTC.

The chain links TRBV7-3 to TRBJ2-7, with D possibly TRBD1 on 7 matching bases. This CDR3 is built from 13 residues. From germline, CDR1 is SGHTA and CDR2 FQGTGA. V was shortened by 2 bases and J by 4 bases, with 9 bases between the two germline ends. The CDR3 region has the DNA TGTGCCAGCAGCTTACAGGGGGGTTACGAGCAGTACTTC. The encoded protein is CASSLQGGYEQYF. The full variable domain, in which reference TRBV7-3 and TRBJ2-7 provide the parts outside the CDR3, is GAGVSQTPSNKVTEKGKYVELRCDPISGHTALYWYRQSLGQGPEFLIYFQGTGAADDSGLPNDRFFAVRPEGSVSTLKIQRTERGDSAVYLCASSLQGGYEQYFGPGTRLTVT.

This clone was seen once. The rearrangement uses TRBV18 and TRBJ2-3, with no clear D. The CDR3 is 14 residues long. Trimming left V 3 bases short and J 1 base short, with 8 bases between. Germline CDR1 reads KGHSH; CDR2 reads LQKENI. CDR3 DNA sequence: TGTGCCAGCTCACCTCCCGCGGGCACAGATACGCAGTATTTT. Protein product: CASSPPAGTDTQYF.

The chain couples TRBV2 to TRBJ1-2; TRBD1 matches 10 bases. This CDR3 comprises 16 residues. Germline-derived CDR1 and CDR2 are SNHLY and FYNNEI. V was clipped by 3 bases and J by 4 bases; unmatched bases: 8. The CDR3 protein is CASSETGGPVPYGYTF. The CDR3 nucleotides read TGTGCCAGCAGTGAGACAGGGGGCCCAGTCCCCTATGGCTACACCTTC.

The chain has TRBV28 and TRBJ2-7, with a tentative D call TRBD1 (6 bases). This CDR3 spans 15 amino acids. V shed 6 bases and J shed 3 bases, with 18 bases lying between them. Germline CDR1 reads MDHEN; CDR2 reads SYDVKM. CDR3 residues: CASSGTGPSFYEQYF. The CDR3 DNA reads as TGTGCCAGCAGCGGAACAGGGCCTTCGTTCTACGAGCAGTACTTC.

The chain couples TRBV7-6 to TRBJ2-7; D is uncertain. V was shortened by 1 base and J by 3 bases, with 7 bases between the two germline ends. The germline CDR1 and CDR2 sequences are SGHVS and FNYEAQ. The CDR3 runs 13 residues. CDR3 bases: TGTGCCAGCAGCTTAGGTCTTCGCTACGAGCAGTACTTC. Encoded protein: CASSLGLRYEQYF.

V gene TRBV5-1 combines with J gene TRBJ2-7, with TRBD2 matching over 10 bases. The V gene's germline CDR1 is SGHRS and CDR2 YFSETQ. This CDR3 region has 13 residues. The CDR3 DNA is TGCCCAAGCGCTAGCGGGAGTTGTTACGAGCAGTACTTC. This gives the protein CPSASGSCYEQYF. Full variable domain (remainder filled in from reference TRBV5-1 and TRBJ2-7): KAGVTQTPRYLIKTRGQQVTLSCSPISGHRSVSWYQQTPGQGLQFLFEYFSETQRNKGNFPGRFSGRQFSNSRSEMNVSTLELGDSALYLCPSASGSCYEQYFGPGTRLTVT.

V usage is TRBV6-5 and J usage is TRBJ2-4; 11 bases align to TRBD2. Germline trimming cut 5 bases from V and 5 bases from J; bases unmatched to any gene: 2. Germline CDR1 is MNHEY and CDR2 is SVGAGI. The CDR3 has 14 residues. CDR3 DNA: TGTGCCAGCAGTCATAGCGGGGGGGAAAACATTCAGTACTTC. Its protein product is CASSHSGGENIQYF.

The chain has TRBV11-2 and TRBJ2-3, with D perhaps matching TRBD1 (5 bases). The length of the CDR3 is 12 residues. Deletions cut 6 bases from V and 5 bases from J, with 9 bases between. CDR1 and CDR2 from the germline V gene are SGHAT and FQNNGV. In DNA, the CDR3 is TGTGCCAGCAGTAAAGGGGAAGATACGCAGTATTTT. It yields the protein CASSKGEDTQYF.

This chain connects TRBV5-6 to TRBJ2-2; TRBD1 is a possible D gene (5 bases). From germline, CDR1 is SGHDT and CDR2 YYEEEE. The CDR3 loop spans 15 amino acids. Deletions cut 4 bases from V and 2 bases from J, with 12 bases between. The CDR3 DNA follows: TGTGCCAGCAGCGCATTAGACAGAAACACCGGGGAGCTGTTTTTT. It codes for CASSALDRNTGELFF.

CDR3 amino acids: CASSFQGARGEQYF. The DNA of the CDR3 is TGCGCCAGCAGCTTTCAGGGGGCTAGAGGCGAGCAGTACTTC. The V call is TRBV5-1, the J call TRBJ2-7; TRBD1 agrees at 8 bases. Germline CDR1 and CDR2: SGHRS and YFSETQ. V lost 2 bases, J lost 6 bases, and 7 bases stayed unmatched. The CDR3 sequence is 14 residues long.

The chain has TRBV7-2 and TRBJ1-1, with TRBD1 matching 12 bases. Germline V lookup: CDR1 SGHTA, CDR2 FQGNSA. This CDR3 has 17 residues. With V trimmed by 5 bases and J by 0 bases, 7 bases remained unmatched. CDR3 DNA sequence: TGTGCCAGCAGCCCGTGGGGGACAGGGGGCGTGAACACTGAAGCTTTCTTT. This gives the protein CASSPWGTGGVNTEAFF. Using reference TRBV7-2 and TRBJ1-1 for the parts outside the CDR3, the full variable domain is GAGVSQSPSNKVTEKGKDVELRCDPISGHTALYWYRQSLGQGLEFLIYFQGNSAPDKSGLPSDRFSAERTGGSVSTLTIQRTQQEDSAVYLCASSPWGTGGVNTEAFFGQGTRLTVV.

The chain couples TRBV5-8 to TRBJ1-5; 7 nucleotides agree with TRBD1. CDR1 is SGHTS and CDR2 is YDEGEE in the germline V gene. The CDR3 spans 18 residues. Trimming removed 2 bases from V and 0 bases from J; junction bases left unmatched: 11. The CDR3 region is CASSLETLGQDSNQPQHF. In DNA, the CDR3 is TGTGCCAGCAGCTTAGAAACCCTCGGACAGGATAGCAATCAGCCCCAGCATTTT.

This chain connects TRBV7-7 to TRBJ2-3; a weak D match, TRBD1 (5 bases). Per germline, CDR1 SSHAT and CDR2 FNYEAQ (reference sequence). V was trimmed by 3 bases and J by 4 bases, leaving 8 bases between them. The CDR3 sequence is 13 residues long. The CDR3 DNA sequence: TGTGCCAGCAGCTTGGCAGGGTCAGATACGCAGTATTTT. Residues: CASSLAGSDTQYF.

In DNA form, the CDR3 reads TGTGCCAGCAGTTTTCAGTCCAGAGGGCTAGCGGGACCAGATACGCAGTATTTT. It codes for CASSFQSRGLAGPDTQYF. The chain carries TRBV27 and TRBJ2-3; 9 bases are a match to TRBD2. This CDR3 contains 18 residues. Germline V lookup: CDR1 MNHEY, CDR2 SMNVEV (reference sequence). With 3 bases clipped from V and 4 bases from J, the junction kept 14 bases outside the gene matches.

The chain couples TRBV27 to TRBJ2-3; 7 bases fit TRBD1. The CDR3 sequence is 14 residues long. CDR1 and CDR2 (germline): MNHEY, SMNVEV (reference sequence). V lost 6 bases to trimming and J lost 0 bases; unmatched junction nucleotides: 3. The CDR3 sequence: CASRQDRSTDTQYF. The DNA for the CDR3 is TGTGCCAGCAGACAGGACAGGAGCACAGATACGCAGTATTTT.

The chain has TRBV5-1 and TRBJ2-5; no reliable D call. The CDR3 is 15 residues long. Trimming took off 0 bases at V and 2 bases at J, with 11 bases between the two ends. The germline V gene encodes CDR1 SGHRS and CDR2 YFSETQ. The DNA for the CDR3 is TGCGCCAGCAGCTTGGCCTCTTCCTTACAAGAGACCCAGTACTTC. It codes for CASSLASSLQETQYF. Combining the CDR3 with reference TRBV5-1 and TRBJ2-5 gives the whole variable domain KAGVTQTPRYLIKTRGQQVTLSCSPISGHRSVSWYQQTPGQGLQFLFEYFSETQRNKGNFPGRFSGRQFSNSRSEMNVSTLELGDSALYLCASSLASSLQETQYFGPGTRLLVL.

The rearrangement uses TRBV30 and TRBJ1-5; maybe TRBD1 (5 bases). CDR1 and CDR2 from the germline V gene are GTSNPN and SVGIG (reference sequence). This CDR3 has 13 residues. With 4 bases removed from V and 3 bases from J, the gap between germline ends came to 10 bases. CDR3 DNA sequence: TGTGCCTGGACGGGGGGGACCAATCAGCCCCAGCATTTT. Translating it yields CAWTGGTNQPQHF.

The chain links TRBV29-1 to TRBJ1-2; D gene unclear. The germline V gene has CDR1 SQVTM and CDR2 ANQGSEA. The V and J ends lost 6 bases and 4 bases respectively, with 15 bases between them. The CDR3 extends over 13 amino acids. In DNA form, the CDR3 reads TGCAGCGTGGCACCTGGCGGCGGCTATGGCTACACCTTC. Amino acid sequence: CSVAPGGGYGYTF.

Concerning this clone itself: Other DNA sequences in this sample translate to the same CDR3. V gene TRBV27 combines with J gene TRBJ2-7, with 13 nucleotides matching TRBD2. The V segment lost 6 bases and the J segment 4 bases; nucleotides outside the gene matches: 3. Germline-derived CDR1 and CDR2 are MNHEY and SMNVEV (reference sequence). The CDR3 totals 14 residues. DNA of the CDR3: TGTGCCAGCAGCCGGACTAGCGGGAGTTACGAGCAGTACTTC. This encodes CASSRTSGSYEQYF.

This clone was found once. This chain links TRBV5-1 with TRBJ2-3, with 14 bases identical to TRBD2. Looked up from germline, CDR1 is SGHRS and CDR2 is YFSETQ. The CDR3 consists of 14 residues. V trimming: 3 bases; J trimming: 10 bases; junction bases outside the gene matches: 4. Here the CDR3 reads CASSWGLAGEAQYF. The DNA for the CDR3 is TGCGCCAGCAGCTGGGGACTAGCGGGAGAAGCGCAGTATTTT.